The 8 T cell receptor beta chains below all came from one sample that was sequenced in a study of monozygotic twins with inflammatory bowel disease. TCRdb re-called the 5' RACE reads; every CDR3 protein appears as one record, without DNA. The listing contains roughly 330,000 distinct CDR3 sequences. The sequencing input was blood. These receptors were taken from a human donor with ulcerative colitis or Crohn's disease, or a healthy co-twin of an affected twin (not recorded which).

J is TRBJ2-1 and V is TRBV20-1; checking the TCRdb D call of TRBD2 is not possible without DNA. The CDR3 is 17 amino acids. From germline, CDR1 is DFQATT and CDR2 SNEGSKA (reference sequence). The CDR3 is CSSLGLAGASSYNEQFF.

The CDR3 loop is CASSQEEGRSPLHF. The V gene is TRBV4-3, the J gene TRBJ1-6. Germline values: CDR1 LGHNA, CDR2 YSLEER. This CDR3 is 14 amino acids long.

The chain joins TRBV27 to TRBJ1-5; TCRdb's D call of TRBD1 is untestable without DNA. Germline V gene sequence: CDR1 MNHEY, CDR2 SMNVEV (reference sequence). The CDR3 covers 12 residues. The CDR3 protein is CASRAGDQPQHF.

The chain carries TRBV18 and TRBJ2-7; the TCRdb D gene call, TRBD1, has no DNA to confirm it. CDR1 is KGHSH, CDR2 LQKENI, per germline. This CDR3 region has 12 residues. The CDR3 here is CASSPDTYEQYF.

The chain carries TRBV5-1 and TRBJ1-2; TCRdb gives TRBD1 as the D gene, but with no DNA this cannot be confirmed. CDR3 size: 13 residues. Germline assignment: CDR1 SGHRS and CDR2 YFSETQ. The chain's CDR3 is CASSPGQPYGYTF.

The V gene is TRBV20-1, the J gene TRBJ2-3; no DNA is available, so the TRBD1 call from TCRdb remains unchecked. The CDR3 is made up of 15 amino acids. Looked up from germline, CDR1 is DFQATT and CDR2 is SNEGSKA (reference sequence). CDR3 amino acids: CSASGGRTSTDTQYF.

V and J are TRBV27 and TRBJ2-3; TCRdb picks TRBD1, but there is no DNA to check that call. This CDR3 spans 16 amino acids. Germline lookup yields CDR1 MNHEY and CDR2 SMNVEV (reference sequence). The CDR3 protein is CASTSVGQVKYGTQYF.

The chain joins TRBV18 to TRBJ2-3; TCRdb's D call of TRBD1 is untestable without DNA. In germline, CDR1 is KGHSH, CDR2 LQKENI. CDR3 length: 16 amino acids. The CDR3 here is CASSPSGGVTTDTQYF.